The clone carrying this T cell receptor (beta chain) has just a few counts. The source of the sample is a study of shared clonotypes between healthy human individuals. Trimming cost V 4 bases and J 9 bases, with 12 bases left between them. CDR1 is SNHLY and CDR2 is FYNNEI in the germline V gene. The CDR3 extends over 12 amino acids. Running of the assay took place at deep level. The method was immunoSEQ multiplex PCR; TCRdb's version includes in-frame clones alone and lacks a portion of them. The sample lists over a million clones, roughly 70% occurring once. The sequenced sample was memory CD4+ T cells sorted from blood. The subset here: CD45RA-negative fraction. The chain uses TRBV2 and TRBJ1-1; D is possibly TRBD1 (6 bases). This TCR was sampled from a man between 18 and 29 years old in good health. The CDR3 nucleotides are TGTGCCAGCAGTGGGACAGCCGGGCAAGCTTTCTTT. Its translation: CASSGTAGQAFF.